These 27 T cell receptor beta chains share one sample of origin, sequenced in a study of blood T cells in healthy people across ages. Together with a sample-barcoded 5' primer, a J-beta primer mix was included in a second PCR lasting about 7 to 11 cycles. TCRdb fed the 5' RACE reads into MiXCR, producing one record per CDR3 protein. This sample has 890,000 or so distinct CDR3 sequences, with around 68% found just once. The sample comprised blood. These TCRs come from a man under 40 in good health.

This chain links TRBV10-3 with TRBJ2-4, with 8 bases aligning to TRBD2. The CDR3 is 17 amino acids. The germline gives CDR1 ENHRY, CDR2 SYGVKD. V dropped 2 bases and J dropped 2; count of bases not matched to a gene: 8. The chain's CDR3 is CAISETSGTRTKNIQYF. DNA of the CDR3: TGTGCCATCAGTGAGACTAGCGGAACACGGACCAAAAACATTCAGTACTTC.

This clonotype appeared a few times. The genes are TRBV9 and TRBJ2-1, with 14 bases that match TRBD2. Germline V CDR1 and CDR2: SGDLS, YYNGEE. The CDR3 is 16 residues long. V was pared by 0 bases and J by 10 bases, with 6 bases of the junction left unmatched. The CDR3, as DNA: TGTGCCAGCAGCGTAGCTACGACTAGCGGGGGGGGAGAGCAGTTCTTC. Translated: CASSVATTSGGGEQFF.

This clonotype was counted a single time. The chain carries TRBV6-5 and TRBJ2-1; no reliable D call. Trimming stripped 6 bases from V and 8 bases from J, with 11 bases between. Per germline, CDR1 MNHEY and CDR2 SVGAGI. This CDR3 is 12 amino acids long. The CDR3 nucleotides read TGTGCCAGCAGCCAAGCCCTCCATGAGCAGTTCTTC. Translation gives CASSQALHEQFF.

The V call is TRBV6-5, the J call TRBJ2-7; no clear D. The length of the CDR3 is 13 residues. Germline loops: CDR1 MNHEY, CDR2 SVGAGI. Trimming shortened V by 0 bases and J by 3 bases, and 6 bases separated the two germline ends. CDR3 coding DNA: TGTGCCAGCAGTTACTCTTCCGTCTACGAGCAGTACTTC. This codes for CASSYSSVYEQYF.

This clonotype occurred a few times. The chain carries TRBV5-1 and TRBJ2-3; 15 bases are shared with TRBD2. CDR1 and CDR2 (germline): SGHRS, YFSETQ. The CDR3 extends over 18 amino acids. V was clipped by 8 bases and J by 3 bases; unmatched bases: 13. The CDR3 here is CASLPGLAGGPVTDTQYF. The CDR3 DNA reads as TGCGCCAGTCTTCCGGGACTAGCGGGGGGCCCCGTGACAGATACGCAGTATTTT.

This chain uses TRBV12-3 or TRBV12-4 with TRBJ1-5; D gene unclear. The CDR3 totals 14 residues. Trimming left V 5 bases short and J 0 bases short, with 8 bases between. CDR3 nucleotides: TGTGCCAGCAGTCCCCTATTTAGCAATCAGCCCCAGCATTTT. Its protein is CASSPLFSNQPQHF.

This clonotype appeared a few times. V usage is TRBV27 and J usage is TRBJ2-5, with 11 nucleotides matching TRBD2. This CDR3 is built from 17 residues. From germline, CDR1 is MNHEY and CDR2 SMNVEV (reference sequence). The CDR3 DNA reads TGTGCTACTTTCCGACCTAGCGGGGGGCGGTTCCAAGAGACCCAGTACTTC. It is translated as CATFRPSGGRFQETQYF.

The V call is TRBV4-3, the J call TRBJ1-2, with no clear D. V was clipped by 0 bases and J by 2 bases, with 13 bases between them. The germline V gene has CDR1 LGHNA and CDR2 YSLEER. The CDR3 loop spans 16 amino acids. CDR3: CASSQEVSPRNYGYTF. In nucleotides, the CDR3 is TGCGCCAGCAGCCAAGAGGTTTCCCCGAGGAACTATGGCTACACCTTC.

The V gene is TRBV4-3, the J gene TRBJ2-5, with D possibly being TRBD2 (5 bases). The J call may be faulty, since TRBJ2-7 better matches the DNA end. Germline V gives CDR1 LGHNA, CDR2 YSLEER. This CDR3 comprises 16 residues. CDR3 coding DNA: TGCGCCAGCAGCCAAGATCGACCAGGAGGATACTACGAGCAGTACTTC. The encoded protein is CASSQDRPGGYYEQYF.

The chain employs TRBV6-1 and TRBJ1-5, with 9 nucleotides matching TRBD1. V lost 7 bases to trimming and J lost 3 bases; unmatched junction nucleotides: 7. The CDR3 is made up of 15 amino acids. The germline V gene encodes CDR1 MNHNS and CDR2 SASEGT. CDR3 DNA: TGTGCCAGCATTAGGGACAGGGACTACAATCAGCCCCAGCATTTT. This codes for CASIRDRDYNQPQHF.

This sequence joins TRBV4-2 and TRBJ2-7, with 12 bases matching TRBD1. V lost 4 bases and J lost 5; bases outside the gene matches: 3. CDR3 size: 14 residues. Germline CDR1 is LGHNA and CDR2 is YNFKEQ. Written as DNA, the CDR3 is TGTGCCAGCAGCCTCGGGACAGGGGGCAACGAGCAGTACTTC. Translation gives CASSLGTGGNEQYF.

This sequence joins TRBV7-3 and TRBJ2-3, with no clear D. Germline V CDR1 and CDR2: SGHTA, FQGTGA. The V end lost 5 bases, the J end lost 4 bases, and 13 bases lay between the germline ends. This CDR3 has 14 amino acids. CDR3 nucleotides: TGTGCCAGCAGCCCCGGGCCCCCAGCAGATACGCAGTATTTT. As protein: CASSPGPPADTQYF.

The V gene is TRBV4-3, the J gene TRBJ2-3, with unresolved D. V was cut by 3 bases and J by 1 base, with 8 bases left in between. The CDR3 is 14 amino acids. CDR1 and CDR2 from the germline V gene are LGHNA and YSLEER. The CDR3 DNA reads TGCGCCAGCAGCCAGGTAGAACGCACAGATACGCAGTATTTT. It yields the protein CASSQVERTDTQYF.

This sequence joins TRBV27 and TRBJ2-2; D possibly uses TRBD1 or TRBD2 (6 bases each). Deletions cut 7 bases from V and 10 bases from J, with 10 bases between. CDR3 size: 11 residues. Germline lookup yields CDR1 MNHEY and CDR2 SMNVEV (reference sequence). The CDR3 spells CASKGGEELFF. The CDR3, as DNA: TGTGCCAGCAAGGGGGGCGAGGAGCTGTTTTTT.

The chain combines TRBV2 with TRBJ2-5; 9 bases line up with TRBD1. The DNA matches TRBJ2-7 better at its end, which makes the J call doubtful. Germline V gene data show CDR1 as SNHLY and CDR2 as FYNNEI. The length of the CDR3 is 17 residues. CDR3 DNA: TGTGCCAGCAGCCAGAAGGGTCCCGGGACAGGGTACTACGAGCAGTACTTC. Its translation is CASSQKGPGTGYYEQYF.

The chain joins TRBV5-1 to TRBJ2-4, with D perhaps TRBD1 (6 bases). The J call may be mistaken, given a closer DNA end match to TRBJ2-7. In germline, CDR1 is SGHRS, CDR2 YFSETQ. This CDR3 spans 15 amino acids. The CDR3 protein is CASRTGLGGGYEQYF. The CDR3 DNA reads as TGCGCCAGCAGAACAGGGCTAGGAGGAGGATACGAGCAGTACTTC.

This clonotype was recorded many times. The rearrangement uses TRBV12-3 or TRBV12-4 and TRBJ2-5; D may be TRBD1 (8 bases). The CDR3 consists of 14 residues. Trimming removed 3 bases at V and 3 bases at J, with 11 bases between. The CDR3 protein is CASSFTGGEETQYF. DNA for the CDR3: TGTGCCAGCAGTTTTACAGGGGGGGAAGAGACCCAGTACTTC.

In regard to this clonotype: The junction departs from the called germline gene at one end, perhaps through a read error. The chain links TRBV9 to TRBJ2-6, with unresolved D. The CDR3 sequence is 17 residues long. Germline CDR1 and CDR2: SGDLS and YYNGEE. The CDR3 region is CVSSVEFWSSGANVLTF. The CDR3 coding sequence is TGTGTCAGCAGCGTAGAATTTTGGTCCTCTGGGGCCAACGTCCTGACTTTC.

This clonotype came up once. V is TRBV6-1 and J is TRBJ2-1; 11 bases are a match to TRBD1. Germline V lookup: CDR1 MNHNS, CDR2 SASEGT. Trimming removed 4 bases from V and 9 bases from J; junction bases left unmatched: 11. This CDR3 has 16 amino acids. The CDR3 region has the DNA TGTGCCAGCAGTGGCTGGACAGGGGGCTCCAAGGGTGAGCAGTTCTTC. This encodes CASSGWTGGSKGEQFF.

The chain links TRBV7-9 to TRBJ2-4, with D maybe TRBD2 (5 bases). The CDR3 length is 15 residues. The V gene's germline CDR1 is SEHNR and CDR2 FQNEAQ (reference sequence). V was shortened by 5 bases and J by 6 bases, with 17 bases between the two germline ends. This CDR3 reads CASSPAGMAGNIQYF. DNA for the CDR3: TGTGCCAGCAGCCCGGCCGGAATGGCGGGAAACATTCAGTACTTC.

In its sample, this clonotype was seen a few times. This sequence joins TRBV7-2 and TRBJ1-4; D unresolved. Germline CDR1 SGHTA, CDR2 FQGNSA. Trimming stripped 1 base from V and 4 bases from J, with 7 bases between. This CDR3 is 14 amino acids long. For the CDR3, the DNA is TGTGCCAGCAGCTTAGGCGGAAATAATGAAAAACTGTTTTTT. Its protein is CASSLGGNNEKLFF.

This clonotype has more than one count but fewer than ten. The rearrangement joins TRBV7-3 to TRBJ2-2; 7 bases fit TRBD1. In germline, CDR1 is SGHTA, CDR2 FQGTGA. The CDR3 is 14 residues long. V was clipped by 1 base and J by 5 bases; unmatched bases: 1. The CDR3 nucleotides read TGTGCCAGCAGCTTAATGACAGGGACCGGGGAGCTGTTTTTT. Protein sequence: CASSLMTGTGELFF.

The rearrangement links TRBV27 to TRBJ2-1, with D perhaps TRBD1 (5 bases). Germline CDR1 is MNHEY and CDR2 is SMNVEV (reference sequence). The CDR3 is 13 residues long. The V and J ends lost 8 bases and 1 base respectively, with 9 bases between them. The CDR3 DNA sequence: TGTGCCAGCGGTGGGGCATCCTACAATGAGCAGTTCTTC. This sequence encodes CASGGASYNEQFF.

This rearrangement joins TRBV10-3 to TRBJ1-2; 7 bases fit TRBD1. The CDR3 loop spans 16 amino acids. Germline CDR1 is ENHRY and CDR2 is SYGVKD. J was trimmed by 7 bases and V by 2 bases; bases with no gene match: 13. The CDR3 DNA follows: TGTGCCATCAGTGAGCGGGCAGTCACAGGGGAGGGTGGCTACACCTTC. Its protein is CAISERAVTGEGGYTF.

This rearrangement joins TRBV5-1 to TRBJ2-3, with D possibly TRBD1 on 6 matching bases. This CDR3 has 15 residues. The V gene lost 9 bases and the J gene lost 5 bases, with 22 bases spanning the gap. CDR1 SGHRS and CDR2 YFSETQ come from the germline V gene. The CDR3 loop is CATDLGTSHGDTQYF. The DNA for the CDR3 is TGCGCCACCGACCTGGGGACATCGCATGGAGATACGCAGTATTTT. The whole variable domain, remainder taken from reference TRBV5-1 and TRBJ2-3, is KAGVTQTPRYLIKTRGQQVTLSCSPISGHRSVSWYQQTPGQGLQFLFEYFSETQRNKGNFPGRFSGRQFSNSRSEMNVSTLELGDSALYLCATDLGTSHGDTQYFGPGTRLTVL.

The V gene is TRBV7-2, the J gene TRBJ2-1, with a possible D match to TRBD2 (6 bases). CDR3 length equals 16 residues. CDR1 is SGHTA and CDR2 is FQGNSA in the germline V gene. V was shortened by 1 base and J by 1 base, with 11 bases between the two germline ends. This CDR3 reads CASSLELGGSYNEQFF. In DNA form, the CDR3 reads TGTGCCAGCAGCTTAGAGCTGGGGGGATCCTACAATGAGCAGTTCTTC.

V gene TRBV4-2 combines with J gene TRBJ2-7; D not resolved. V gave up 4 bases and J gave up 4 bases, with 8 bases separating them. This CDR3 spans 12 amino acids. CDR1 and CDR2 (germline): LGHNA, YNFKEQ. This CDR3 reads CASSPSMYEQYF. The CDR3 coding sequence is TGTGCCAGCAGCCCTTCTATGTACGAGCAGTACTTC.